This is a list of T cell receptor beta chains from one sample in a study of CD8+ T cells in alopecia areata. Using immunoSEQ multiplex PCR, the repertoire was profiled, and TCRdb retains in-frame clones only, with some absent. The table lists more than 95,000 clones, 55% to 80% of them singletons. The sequencing input was CD4+ T cells sorted from blood. The receptors originated from a human donor in good health. The CDR3 runs from the conserved cysteine through the conserved F or W. A D gene is named only where the DNA matches it firmly. Part of the rows lack a size; the others show once, few, many or a class for expanded clones.

d_gene: .
j_gene: TRBJ1-1
abundance: .
v_gene: TRBV10-1
CDR3aa: CASGLTPEDTGTEAFF
CDR3nt: TGCGCCAGCGGGCTAACTCCAGAGGATACCGGCACTGAAGCTTTCTTT

d_gene: .
j_gene: TRBJ1-1
abundance: .
v_gene: TRBV27
CDR3aa: CASSSSFLRVNTEAFF
CDR3nt: TGTGCCAGCAGTTCCTCATTCTTAAGGGTTAACACTGAAGCTTTCTTT

d_gene: .
j_gene: TRBJ1-3
abundance: .
v_gene: TRBV5-6
CDR3aa: CASSLARSSGNTIYF
CDR3nt: TGTGCCAGCAGCTTGGCGCGAAGCTCTGGAAACACCATATATTTT

d_gene: TRBD2
j_gene: TRBJ2-7
abundance: .
v_gene: TRBV30
CDR3aa: CAWSVLSGVTYEQYF
CDR3nt: TGTGCCTGGAGTGTACTGAGCGGGGTTACCTACGAGCAGTACTTC

d_gene: TRBD1
j_gene: TRBJ2-6
abundance: few
v_gene: TRBV29-1
CDR3aa: CSVEGQGAGANVLTF
CDR3nt: TGCAGCGTTGAAGGACAGGGCGCCGGGGCCAACGTCCTGACTTTC

d_gene: .
j_gene: TRBJ1-1
abundance: .
v_gene: TRBV19
CDR3aa: CASMVAPGVNTEAFF
CDR3nt: TGTGCCAGTATGGTGGCGCCCGGGGTGAACACTGAAGCTTTCTTT

d_gene: .
j_gene: TRBJ2-5
abundance: .
v_gene: TRBV30
CDR3aa: CAWSVHGNQETQYF
CDR3nt: TGTGCCTGGAGTGTACACGGGAACCAAGAGACCCAGTACTTC

d_gene: .
j_gene: TRBJ2-7
abundance: .
v_gene: TRBV2
CDR3aa: CASSERRSSYEQYF
CDR3nt: TGTGCCAGCAGTGAGAGACGGAGCTCCTACGAGCAGTACTTC

d_gene: TRBD1
j_gene: TRBJ2-7
abundance: .
v_gene: TRBV5-8
CDR3aa: CASSKGQRSSYEQYF
CDR3nt: TGTGCCAGCAGCAAGGGACAGAGGAGCTCCTACGAGCAGTACTTC

d_gene: .
j_gene: TRBJ1-1
abundance: few
v_gene: TRBV7-9
CDR3aa: CASSSQPGVTEAFF
CDR3nt: TGTGCCAGCAGCTCACAGCCCGGGGTCACTGAAGCTTTCTTT

d_gene: TRBD1
j_gene: TRBJ1-2
abundance: .
v_gene: TRBV25-1
CDR3aa: CASSQGGLNYGYTF
CDR3nt: TGTGCCAGCAGTCAGGGGGGTCTCAACTATGGCTACACCTTC

d_gene: .
j_gene: TRBJ1-2
abundance: once
v_gene: TRBV6-1
CDR3aa: CAISETNGLGSYGYTF
CDR3nt: TGTGCCATCAGTGAGACAAATGGGCTTGGAAGTTATGGCTACACCTTC

d_gene: .
j_gene: TRBJ2-3
abundance: .
v_gene: TRBV30
CDR3aa: CASRGSPTDTQYF
CDR3nt: TGTGCCTCGAGGGGGTCCCCCACAGATACGCAGTATTTT

d_gene: .
j_gene: TRBJ2-7
abundance: .
v_gene: TRBV29-1
CDR3aa: CSVVSGRATYEQYF
CDR3nt: TGCAGCGTTGTGTCGGGAAGGGCCACCTACGAGCAGTACTTC

d_gene: .
j_gene: TRBJ1-1
abundance: .
v_gene: TRBV29-1
CDR3aa: CSASGITEAFF
CDR3nt: TGCAGCGCTTCAGGGATCACTGAAGCTTTCTTT

d_gene: .
j_gene: TRBJ2-3
abundance: .
v_gene: TRBV9
CDR3aa: CASSPQPKSDTQYF
CDR3nt: TGTGCCAGCAGCCCTCAGCCCAAATCAGATACGCAGTATTTT

d_gene: .
j_gene: TRBJ2-3
abundance: few
v_gene: TRBV30
CDR3aa: CAWSRWGTGDTQYF
CDR3nt: TGTGCCTGGAGTCGGTGGGGGACCGGTGATACGCAGTATTTT

d_gene: TRBD2
j_gene: TRBJ2-3
abundance: few
v_gene: TRBV6-5
CDR3aa: CASAAGGPDTQYF
CDR3nt: TGTGCCAGCGCCGCGGGGGGGCCAGATACGCAGTATTTT

d_gene: .
j_gene: TRBJ2-3
abundance: .
v_gene: TRBV14
CDR3aa: CASSQRRADTQYF
CDR3nt: TGTGCCAGCAGCCAACGGAGGGCAGATACGCAGTATTTT

d_gene: .
j_gene: TRBJ2-5
abundance: .
v_gene: TRBV27
CDR3aa: CASSPYGTSQETQYF
CDR3nt: TGTGCCAGCAGTCCATACGGGACTTCCCAAGAGACCCAGTACTTC

d_gene: .
j_gene: TRBJ1-1
abundance: .
v_gene: TRBV30
CDR3aa: CAWTARKGSAEAFF
CDR3nt: TGTGCCTGGACGGCTCGCAAAGGGTCAGCTGAAGCTTTCTTT

d_gene: .
j_gene: TRBJ2-3
abundance: .
v_gene: TRBV4-2
CDR3aa: CASSPLMRDTQYF
CDR3nt: TGTGCCAGCAGTCCACTGATGAGGGATACGCAGTATTTT

d_gene: .
j_gene: TRBJ2-1
abundance: .
v_gene: TRBV30
CDR3aa: CATMGANEQFF
CDR3nt: TGTGCCACGATGGGGGCGAATGAGCAGTTCTTC

d_gene: .
j_gene: TRBJ1-5
abundance: .
v_gene: TRBV28
CDR3aa: CASIFHRVHNQPQHF
CDR3nt: TGTGCCAGCATATTCCACAGGGTACACAATCAGCCCCAGCATTTT

d_gene: TRBD1
j_gene: TRBJ1-2
abundance: once
v_gene: TRBV7-8
CDR3aa: CASSPQGLVYGYTF
CDR3nt: TGTGCCAGCAGCCCACAGGGGTTGGTCTATGGCTACACCTTC

d_gene: .
j_gene: TRBJ1-1
abundance: .
v_gene: TRBV9
CDR3aa: CASSVMEGAEAFF
CDR3nt: TGTGCCAGCAGCGTAATGGAGGGGGCTGAAGCTTTCTTT

d_gene: .
j_gene: TRBJ1-2
abundance: once
v_gene: TRBV2
CDR3aa: CASSELSGRHGYTF
CDR3nt: TGTGCCAGCAGTGAACTTTCGGGGCGGCATGGCTACACCTTC

d_gene: .
j_gene: TRBJ2-7
abundance: .
v_gene: TRBV4-1
CDR3aa: CASSQESTVFTYEQYF
CDR3nt: TGCGCCAGCAGCCAAGAATCGACGGTTTTTACCTACGAGCAGTACTTC

d_gene: TRBD2
j_gene: TRBJ2-5
abundance: .
v_gene: TRBV6-1
CDR3aa: CASSEASGGSSQYF
CDR3nt: TGTGCCAGCAGTGAAGCTAGCGGGGGGTCGTCCCAGTACTTC

d_gene: TRBD1
j_gene: TRBJ1-2
abundance: .
v_gene: TRBV19
CDR3aa: CASTNRGIYGYTF
CDR3nt: TGTGCCAGTACAAACAGGGGAATATACGGCTACACCTTC

d_gene: .
j_gene: TRBJ2-5
abundance: .
v_gene: TRBV20-1
CDR3aa: CSAPVRETQYF
CDR3nt: TGCAGTGCTCCGGTCCGAGAGACCCAGTACTTC

d_gene: .
j_gene: TRBJ1-1
abundance: once
v_gene: TRBV2
CDR3aa: CASSVWQGNTEAFF
CDR3nt: TGTGCCAGCAGTGTGTGGCAGGGGAACACTGAAGCTTTCTTT

d_gene: TRBD1
j_gene: TRBJ2-5
abundance: once
v_gene: TRBV18
CDR3aa: CASSPGQGETQYF
CDR3nt: TGTGCCAGCTCACCCGGACAGGGAGAGACCCAGTACTTC

d_gene: TRBD2
j_gene: TRBJ2-3
abundance: few
v_gene: TRBV29-1
CDR3aa: CSGLAGISRSTDTQYF
CDR3nt: TGCAGCGGGCTAGCGGGGATCAGTCGCAGCACAGATACGCAGTATTTT

d_gene: TRBD2
j_gene: TRBJ2-1
abundance: .
v_gene: TRBV29-1
CDR3aa: CSVRLAGGSYNEQFF
CDR3nt: TGCAGCGTCCGACTAGCGGGGGGCTCCTACAATGAGCAGTTCTTC

d_gene: .
j_gene: TRBJ1-5
abundance: once
v_gene: TRBV30
CDR3aa: CAWSGINQPQHF
CDR3nt: TGTGCCTGGAGCGGGATCAATCAGCCCCAGCATTTT